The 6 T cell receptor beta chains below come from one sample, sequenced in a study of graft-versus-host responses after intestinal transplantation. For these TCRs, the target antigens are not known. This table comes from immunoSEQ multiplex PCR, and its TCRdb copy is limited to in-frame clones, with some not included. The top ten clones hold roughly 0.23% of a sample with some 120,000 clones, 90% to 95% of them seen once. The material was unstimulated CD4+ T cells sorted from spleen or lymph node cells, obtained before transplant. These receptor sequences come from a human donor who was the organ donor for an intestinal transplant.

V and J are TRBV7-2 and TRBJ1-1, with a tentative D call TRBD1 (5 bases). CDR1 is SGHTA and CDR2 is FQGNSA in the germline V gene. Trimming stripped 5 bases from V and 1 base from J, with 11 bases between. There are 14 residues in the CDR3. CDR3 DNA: TGTGCCAGCAGCCAATCGGGGGGGAACACTGAAGCTTTCTTT. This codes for CASSQSGGNTEAFF.

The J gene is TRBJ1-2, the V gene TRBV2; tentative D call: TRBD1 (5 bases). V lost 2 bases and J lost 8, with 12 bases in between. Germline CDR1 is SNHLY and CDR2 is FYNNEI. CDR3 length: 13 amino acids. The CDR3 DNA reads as TGTGCCAGCAGTGAATTTCAGGGCCTGGGCTACACCTTC. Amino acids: CASSEFQGLGYTF.

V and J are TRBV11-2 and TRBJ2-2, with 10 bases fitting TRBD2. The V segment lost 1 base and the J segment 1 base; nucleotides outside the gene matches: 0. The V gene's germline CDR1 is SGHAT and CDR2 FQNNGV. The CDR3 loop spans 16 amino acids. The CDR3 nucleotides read TGTGCCAGCAGCTTAGGGACTAGCGGGAACACCGGGGAGCTGTTTTTT. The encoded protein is CASSLGTSGNTGELFF.

The CDR3 DNA follows: TGTGCCAGCAGTTTAAAGGCAGGGGTACGAGAGACCCAGTACTTC. It specifies CASSLKAGVRETQYF. This chain connects TRBV27 to TRBJ2-5; tentatively, D is TRBD1 (6 bases). Trimming removed 2 bases from V and 4 bases from J, with 14 bases in between. The CDR3 length is 15 residues. CDR1 is MNHEY, CDR2 SMNVEV, per germline (reference sequence).

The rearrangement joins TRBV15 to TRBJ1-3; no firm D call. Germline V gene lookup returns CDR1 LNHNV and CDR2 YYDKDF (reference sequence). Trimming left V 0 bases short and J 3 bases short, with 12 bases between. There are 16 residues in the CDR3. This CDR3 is CATSRDLSEGGNTIYF. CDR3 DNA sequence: TGTGCCACCAGCAGAGATTTAAGTGAGGGTGGAAACACCATATATTTT.

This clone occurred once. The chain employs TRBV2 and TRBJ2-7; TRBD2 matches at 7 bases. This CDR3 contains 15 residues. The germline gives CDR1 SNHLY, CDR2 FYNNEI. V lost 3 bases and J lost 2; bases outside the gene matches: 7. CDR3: CASSEAGLLTYEQYF. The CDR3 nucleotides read TGTGCCAGCAGTGAGGCGGGACTATTAACCTACGAGCAGTACTTC. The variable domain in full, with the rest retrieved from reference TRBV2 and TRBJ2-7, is EPEVTQTPSHQVTQMGQEVILRCVPISNHLYFYWYRQILGQKVEFLVSFYNNEISEKSEIFDDQFSVERPDGSNFTLKIRSTKLEDSAMYFCASSEAGLLTYEQYFGPGTRLTVT.